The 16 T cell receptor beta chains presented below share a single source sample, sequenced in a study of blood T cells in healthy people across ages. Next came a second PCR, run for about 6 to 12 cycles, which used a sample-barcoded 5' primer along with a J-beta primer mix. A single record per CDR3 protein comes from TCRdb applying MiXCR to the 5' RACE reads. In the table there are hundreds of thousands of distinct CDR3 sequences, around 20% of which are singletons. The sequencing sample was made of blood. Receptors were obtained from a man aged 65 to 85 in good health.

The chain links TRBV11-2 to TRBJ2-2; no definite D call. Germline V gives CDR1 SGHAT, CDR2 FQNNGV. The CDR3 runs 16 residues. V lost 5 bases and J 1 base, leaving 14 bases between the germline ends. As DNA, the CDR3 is TGTGCCAGCAGCCACTTCAACTCGCGGAACACCGGGGAGCTGTTTTTT. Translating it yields CASSHFNSRNTGELFF.

DNA of the CDR3: TGCAGTGCTAGCCCCCCGGGCGCCGGGAACACTGAAGCTTTCTTT. Residues: CSASPPGAGNTEAFF. This rearrangement joins TRBV20-1 to TRBJ1-1; D is undetermined. The CDR3 has 15 amino acids. From germline, CDR1 is DFQATT and CDR2 SNEGSKA (reference sequence). V shed 3 bases and J shed 1 base, with 15 bases lying between them.

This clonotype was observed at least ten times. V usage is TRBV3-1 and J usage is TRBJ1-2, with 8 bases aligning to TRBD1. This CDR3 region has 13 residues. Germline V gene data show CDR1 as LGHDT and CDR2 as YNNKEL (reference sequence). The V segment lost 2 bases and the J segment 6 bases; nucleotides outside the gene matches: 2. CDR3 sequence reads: CASSQTRGHGYTF. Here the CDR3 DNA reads TGTGCCAGCAGCCAAACCAGGGGGCATGGCTACACCTTC.

Written as DNA, the CDR3 is TGTGCCAGCAGTGAAGGCTTGGGTGAGACCCAGTACTTC. Its translation is CASSEGLGETQYF. The chain employs TRBV6-1 and TRBJ2-5, with D unresolved. Trimming removed 1 base from V and 5 bases from J, with 8 bases in between. The length of the CDR3 is 13 residues. The V gene's germline CDR1 is MNHNS and CDR2 SASEGT.

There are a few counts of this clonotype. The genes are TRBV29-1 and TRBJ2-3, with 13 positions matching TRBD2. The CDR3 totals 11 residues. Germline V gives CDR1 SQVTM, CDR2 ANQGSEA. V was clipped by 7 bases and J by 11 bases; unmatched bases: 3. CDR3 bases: TGCAGCGGCCGGACTAGCGGGGGGCAGTATTTT. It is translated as CSGRTSGGQYF.

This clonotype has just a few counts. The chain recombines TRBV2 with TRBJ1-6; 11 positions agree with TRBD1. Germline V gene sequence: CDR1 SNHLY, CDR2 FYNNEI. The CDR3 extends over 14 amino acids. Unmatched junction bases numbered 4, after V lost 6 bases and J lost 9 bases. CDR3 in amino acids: CASRAGTGGSPLHF. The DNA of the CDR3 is TGTGCCAGCAGGGCCGGGACAGGGGGTTCACCCCTCCACTTT.

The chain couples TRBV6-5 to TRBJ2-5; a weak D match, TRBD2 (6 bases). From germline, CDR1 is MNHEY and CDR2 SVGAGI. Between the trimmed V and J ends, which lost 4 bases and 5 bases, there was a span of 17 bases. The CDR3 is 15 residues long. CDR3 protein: CASSWSGRGDETQYF. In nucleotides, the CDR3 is TGTGCCAGCAGTTGGAGCGGGCGAGGGGATGAGACCCAGTACTTC.

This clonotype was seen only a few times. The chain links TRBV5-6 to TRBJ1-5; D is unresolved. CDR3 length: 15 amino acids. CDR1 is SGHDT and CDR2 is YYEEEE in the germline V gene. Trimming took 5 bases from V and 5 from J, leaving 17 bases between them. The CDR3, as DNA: TGTGCCAGCAGGCTGAGAGGGATGGGCGATCAGCCCCAGCATTTT. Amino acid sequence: CASRLRGMGDQPQHF.

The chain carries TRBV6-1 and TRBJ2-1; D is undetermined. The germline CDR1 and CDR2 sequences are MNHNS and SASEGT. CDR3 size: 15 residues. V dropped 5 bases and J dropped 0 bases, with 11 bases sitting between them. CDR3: CASSLYTSSYNEQFF. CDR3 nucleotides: TGTGCCAGCAGTCTCTACACGAGCTCCTACAATGAGCAGTTCTTC.

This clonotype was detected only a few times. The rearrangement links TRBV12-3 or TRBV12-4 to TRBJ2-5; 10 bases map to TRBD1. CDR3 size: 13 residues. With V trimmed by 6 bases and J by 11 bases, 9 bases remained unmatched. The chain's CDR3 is CASSPGTGEKQYF. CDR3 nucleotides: TGTGCCAGCAGCCCCGGGACAGGGGAGAAGCAGTACTTC.

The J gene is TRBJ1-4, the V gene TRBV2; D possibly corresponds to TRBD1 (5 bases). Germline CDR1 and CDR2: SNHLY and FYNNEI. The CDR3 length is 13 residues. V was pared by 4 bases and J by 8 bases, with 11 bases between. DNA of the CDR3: TGTGCCAGCAGTGTGGGGGACGGCGAAAAACTGTTTTTT. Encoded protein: CASSVGDGEKLFF.

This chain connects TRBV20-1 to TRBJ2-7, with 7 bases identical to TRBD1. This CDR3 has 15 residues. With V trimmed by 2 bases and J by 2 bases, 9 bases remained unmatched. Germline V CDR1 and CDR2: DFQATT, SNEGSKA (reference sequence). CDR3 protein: CSARQLQGQTYEQYF. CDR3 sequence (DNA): TGCAGTGCTAGACAATTACAGGGACAGACCTACGAGCAGTACTTC.

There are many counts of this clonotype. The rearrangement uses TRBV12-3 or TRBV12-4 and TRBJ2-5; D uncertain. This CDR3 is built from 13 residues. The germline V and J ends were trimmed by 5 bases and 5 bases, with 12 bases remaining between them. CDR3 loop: CASSPPIVETQYF. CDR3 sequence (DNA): TGTGCCAGCAGTCCCCCGATTGTGGAGACCCAGTACTTC.

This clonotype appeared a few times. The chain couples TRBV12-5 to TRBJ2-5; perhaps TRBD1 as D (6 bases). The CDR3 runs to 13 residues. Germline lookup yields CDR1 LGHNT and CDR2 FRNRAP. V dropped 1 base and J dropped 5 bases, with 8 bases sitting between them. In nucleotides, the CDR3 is TGTGCTAGTGGTTTGGGGACAGTCGAGACCCAGTACTTC. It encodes CASGLGTVETQYF. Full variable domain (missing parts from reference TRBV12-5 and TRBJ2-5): DARVTQTPRHKVTEMGQEVTMRCQPILGHNTVFWYRQTMMQGLELLAYFRNRAPLDDSGMPKDRFSAEMPDATLATLKIQPSEPRDSAVYFCASGLGTVETQYFGPGTRLLVL.

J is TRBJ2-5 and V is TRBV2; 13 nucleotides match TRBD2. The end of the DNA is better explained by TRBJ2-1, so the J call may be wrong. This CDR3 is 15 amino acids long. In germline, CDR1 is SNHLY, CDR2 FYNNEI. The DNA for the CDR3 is TGTGCCAGCACCGTACTAGCGGGAGGGGCTGTTGAGCAGTTCTTC. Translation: CASTVLAGGAVEQFF.

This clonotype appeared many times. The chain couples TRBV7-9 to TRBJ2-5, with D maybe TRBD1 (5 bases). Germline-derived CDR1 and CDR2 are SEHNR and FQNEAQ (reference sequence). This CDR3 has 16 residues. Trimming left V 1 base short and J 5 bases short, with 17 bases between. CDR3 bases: TGTGCCAGCAGCTTAGGGGGCGTTCCGGATCACGAGACCCAGTACTTC. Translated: CASSLGGVPDHETQYF. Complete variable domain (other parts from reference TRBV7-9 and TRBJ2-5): DTGVSQNPRHKITKRGQNVTFRCDPISEHNRLYWYRQTLGQGPEFLTYFQNEAQLEKSRLLSDRFSAERPKGSFSTLEIQRTEQGDSAMYLCASSLGGVPDHETQYFGPGTRLLVL.